A selection of T cell receptor beta chains follows, all from one sample in a study of beta chain features in type 1 diabetes. The method was immunoSEQ multiplex PCR; TCRdb's version includes in-frame clones alone and lacks a portion of them. Of 810,000 or so clones in the sample, about 17% were seen once. The sample consisted of naive CD4+ T cells from blood. These receptors were taken from a woman aged 18-29 years in good health. Both conserved end residues are part of each CDR3. The D gene is left open where the match is weak. Rows may omit the clone size; those that give it use once, few, many or a size class.

V gene	CDR3 length	D gene	clone size	J gene	CDR3 protein	CDR3 DNA
TRBV6-1	16	-	-	TRBJ2-7	CASSEVPSGAQYEQYF	TGTGCCAGCAGTGAAGTGCCCTCGGGGGCCCAGTACGAGCAGTACTTC
TRBV11-2	16	TRBD2	-	TRBJ2-5	CASSLFGGRAEETQYF	TGTGCCAGCAGCCTCTTTGGCGGGAGGGCCGAAGAGACCCAGTACTTC
TRBV6-5	15	-	few	TRBJ2-7	CASSYSSWFTYEQYF	TGTGCCAGCAGTTACTCGAGTTGGTTCACCTACGAGCAGTACTTC
TRBV4-2	14	-	-	TRBJ1-5	CASSQRLTFESQHF	TGTGCCAGCAGCCAACGTTTAACTTTCGAGTCCCAGCATTTT
TRBV19	15	TRBD1	-	TRBJ2-1	CASSIGQGVYNEQFF	TGTGCCAGTAGTATAGGGCAGGGGGTATACAATGAGCAGTTCTTC
TRBV7-2	16	-	-	TRBJ2-7	CASSLNLASVAYEQYF	TGTGCCAGCAGCTTAAACCTGGCTAGCGTAGCCTACGAGCAGTACTTC
TRBV25-1	13	-	-	TRBJ1-2	CASSARVMDGYTF	TGTGCCAGCAGTGCCAGGGTTATGGATGGCTACACCTTC
TRBV10-3	14	-	-	TRBJ1-1	CAISEPLMNTEAFF	TGTGCCATCAGTGAGCCCCTTATGAACACTGAAGCTTTCTTT
TRBV6-1	15	TRBD1	-	TRBJ2-3	CASSEPGQGTDTQYF	TGTGCCAGCAGTGAACCGGGACAGGGCACAGATACGCAGTATTTT
TRBV28	16	TRBD1	-	TRBJ1-1	CASSLGQGAGTTEAFF	TGTGCCAGCAGTTTGGGACAGGGTGCCGGTACCACTGAAGCTTTCTTT
TRBV7-2	18	TRBD2	few	TRBJ2-6	CASRSLAGGPRGANVLTF	TGTGCCAGCAGGAGCTTAGCGGGAGGGCCGCGGGGGGCCAACGTCCTGACTTTC
TRBV5-6	19	TRBD2	-	TRBJ2-1	CASSYPTAGTSGNYNEQFF	TGTGCCAGCAGCTACCCGACAGCAGGGACTAGCGGGAACTACAATGAGCAGTTCTTC
TRBV5-4	14	TRBD2	-	TRBJ2-1	CASSTGLASNEQFF	TGTGCCAGCAGCACGGGACTAGCATCCAATGAGCAGTTCTTC
TRBV6-6	13	TRBD2	-	TRBJ2-7	CASRAGGADEQYF	TGTGCCAGCAGAGCGGGAGGGGCTGACGAGCAGTACTTC
TRBV2	12	-	few	TRBJ2-1	CASSGDGVQQFF	TGTGCCAGCAGTGGGGACGGAGTTCAGCAGTTCTTC
TRBV5-1	15	TRBD2	-	TRBJ2-1	CASSSAGGSYNEQFF	TGCGCCAGCAGCTCCGCGGGGGGCTCCTACAATGAGCAGTTCTTC
TRBV29-1	13	-	few	TRBJ1-1	CSVGWAGNTEAFF	TGCAGCGTTGGATGGGCTGGGAACACTGAAGCTTTCTTT
TRBV29-1	15	TRBD2	-	TRBJ2-1	CSVGKSGRLRNEQFF	TGCAGCGTTGGGAAGAGCGGGAGACTACGGAATGAGCAGTTCTTC
TRBV11-2	16	-	few	TRBJ2-1	CASSFRDISSYNEQFF	TGTGCCAGCAGCTTCCGGGATATTAGCTCCTACAATGAGCAGTTCTTC
TRBV11-1	12	-	few	TRBJ2-7	CASSLVGYEQYF	TGTGCCAGCAGCTTAGTAGGCTACGAGCAGTACTTC
TRBV2	14	TRBD1	-	TRBJ2-7	CASTGRGPHYEQYF	TGTGCCAGCACGGGCAGGGGGCCTCACTACGAGCAGTACTTC
TRBV6-1	15	TRBD1	-	TRBJ2-5	CASRVTGGNQETQYF	TGTGCCAGCAGGGTGACAGGGGGTAACCAAGAGACCCAGTACTTC
TRBV4-2	15	-	few	TRBJ2-5	CASSQDWRLQETQYF	TGTGCCAGCAGCCAAGATTGGAGGCTCCAAGAGACCCAGTACTTC
TRBV5-1	12	-	-	TRBJ2-2	CASSSYTGELFF	TGCGCCAGCAGCTCCTATACCGGGGAGCTGTTTTTT
TRBV9	11	-	-	TRBJ2-2	CASSNTGELFF	TGTGCCAGCAGTAACACCGGGGAGCTGTTTTTT
TRBV5-4	15	TRBD1	-	TRBJ1-5	CASSQDRGRRQPQHF	TGTGCCAGCAGCCAAGACAGGGGGCGCCGTCAGCCCCAGCATTTT
TRBV20-1	11	-	few	TRBJ2-1	CSAVVRDEQFF	TGCAGTGCTGTCGTTAGGGATGAGCAGTTCTTC
TRBV5-1	13	-	few	TRBJ2-1	CASNPTGEDEQFF	TGCGCCAGCAACCCTACTGGGGAGGATGAGCAGTTCTTC
TRBV7-8	15	-	few	TRBJ2-3	CASSPPWVGTDTQYF	TGTGCCAGCAGCCCCCCCTGGGTGGGTACAGATACGCAGTATTTT
TRBV7-8	14	TRBD2	-	TRBJ2-7	CASSLIAGPYEQYF	TGTGCCAGCAGCTTGATAGCGGGGCCATACGAGCAGTACTTC
TRBV20-1	8	-	few	TRBJ2-1	CSVGEQFF	TGCAGTGTAGGTGAGCAGTTCTTC
TRBV6-5	14	-	-	TRBJ2-7	CASSSVLGTYEQYF	TGTGCCAGCAGTTCCGTGCTAGGGACCTACGAGCAGTACTTC
TRBV4-3	15	TRBD2	-	TRBJ2-1	CASSQGLAGYNEQFF	TGCGCCAGCAGCCAAGGACTAGCGGGGTACAATGAGCAGTTCTTC
TRBV29-1	15	TRBD1	few	TRBJ1-5	CSVRDSPPENQPQHF	TGCAGCGTAAGGGACAGTCCCCCGGAGAATCAGCCCCAGCATTTT
TRBV6-5	15	-	few	TRBJ1-1	CASRGDFATSAEAFF	TGTGCCAGCAGGGGGGACTTCGCCACGAGCGCTGAAGCTTTCTTT
TRBV2	13	-	-	TRBJ1-5	CASRSTVGQPQHF	TGTGCCAGCAGATCGACAGTTGGTCAGCCCCAGCATTTT
TRBV5-4	15	-	few	TRBJ2-7	CASSRELGWEDEQYF	TGTGCCAGCAGCCGCGAACTGGGGTGGGAGGACGAGCAGTACTTC
TRBV7-9	16	TRBD1	-	TRBJ1-1	CASSPETGTGPSGAFF	TGTGCCAGCAGCCCCGAAACCGGGACAGGGCCCTCTGGGGCTTTCTTT
TRBV5-6	16	-	-	TRBJ2-1	CASSLGSPGGYNEQFF	TGTGCCAGCAGCTTGGGGAGCCCTGGGGGCTACAATGAGCAGTTCTTC
TRBV11-2	15	-	-	TRBJ2-1	CASSESASAHNEQFF	TGTGCCAGCAGCGAGTCCGCTTCGGCCCACAATGAGCAGTTCTTC
TRBV21-1	11	-	-	TRBJ2-3	CAARCADTQYF	TGTGCCGCGCGGTGCGCAGATACGCAGTATTTT
TRBV5-4	14	-	few	TRBJ1-3	CASSLDSSGNTIYF	TGTGCCAGCAGCTTGGACAGCTCTGGAAACACCATATATTTT
TRBV28	12	TRBD1	-	TRBJ1-1	CASRQQGGEAFF	TGTGCCAGCAGGCAACAGGGGGGTGAAGCTTTCTTT
TRBV9	16	-	-	TRBJ2-3	CASSPTPGSWGDTQYF	TGTGCCAGCAGCCCCACTCCGGGGAGTTGGGGAGATACGCAGTATTTT
TRBV5-1	16	TRBD2	few	TRBJ2-3	CASRGGTSRWSDTQYF	TGCGCCAGCCGAGGTGGGACTAGTCGATGGTCAGATACGCAGTATTTT
TRBV7-2	16	-	-	TRBJ2-5	CASSLASGPGQETQYF	TGTGCCAGCAGCTTAGCGAGCGGGCCGGGCCAAGAGACCCAGTACTTC
TRBV15	16	-	-	TRBJ1-5	CATSRDFGGSNQPQHF	TGTGCCACCAGCAGAGATTTTGGAGGGAGCAATCAGCCCCAGCATTTT
TRBV9	14	-	few	TRBJ2-3	CASSVGWDTDTQYF	TGTGCCAGCAGCGTAGGATGGGACACAGATACGCAGTATTTT
TRBV6-5	13	-	-	TRBJ1-1	CASTRTQNTEAFF	TGTGCCAGCACACGGACACAGAACACTGAAGCTTTCTTT
TRBV10-3	12	-	-	TRBJ2-1	CAIKGSSDEQFF	TGTGCCATCAAGGGGTCGTCTGATGAGCAGTTCTTC
TRBV7-9	16	-	-	TRBJ2-1	CASSLLVLPKYNEQFF	TGTGCCAGCAGCTTACTCGTACTACCGAAATACAATGAGCAGTTCTTC
TRBV10-3	16	-	few	TRBJ1-2	CAISESIGLANYGYTF	TGTGCCATCAGTGAGTCGATCGGGTTAGCTAACTATGGCTACACCTTC
TRBV18	13	-	few	TRBJ2-7	CASSPPAGWEQYF	TGTGCCAGCTCACCACCGGCAGGGTGGGAGCAGTACTTC
TRBV27	14	-	-	TRBJ2-7	CASRLTLGGYEQYF	TGTGCCAGCAGACTAACCTTAGGGGGCTACGAGCAGTACTTC